This T cell receptor beta chain was obtained from a study of PD-L1 blockade in urothelial cancer. Time point in this sample: pretreatment peripheral blood. CDR1 MNHEY and CDR2 SMNVEV come from the germline V gene (reference sequence). Deletions cut 5 bases from V and 2 bases from J, with 12 bases between. There are 14 residues in the CDR3. The method was immunoSEQ multiplex PCR; TCRdb's version includes in-frame clones alone and lacks a portion of them. In the table there are fewer than 65,000 clones, roughly 85% of which are singletons. The genes are TRBV27 and TRBJ1-1, with D possibly matching TRBD1 (5 bases). The source is a woman aged 60-75 years with urothelial cancer. The starting material was PBMCs, obtained around atezolizumab (anti-PD-L1) treatment. CDR3 DNA: TGTGCCAGCAGTCCAAGACAGAGAAACACTGAAGCTTTCTTT. Translation: CASSPRQRNTEAFF.